This TCR beta chain was profiled in a study of cytomegalovirus exposure and HLA in healthy donors. There were likely unrecorded immune exposures, though donors were nominally healthy when sampled. PCR primers comprised 60 Vbeta and 13 Jbeta primers. TCRdb's copy holds only in-frame clones and misses some; the assay was immunoSEQ multiplex PCR. The data hold some 180,000 clones, with roughly 9.5% observed a single time. Germline assignment: CDR1 LGHNA and CDR2 YNFKEQ. This CDR3 has 15 amino acids. The ends lost 3 bases at V and 5 bases at J; junction bases unmatched: 10. The V call is TRBV4-2, the J call TRBJ2-7; 7 nucleotides line up with TRBD1. This TCR derives from a woman in her twenties or thirties in good health and CMV-seropositive. Sequences were obtained from PBMCs. The CDR3 reads CASSQPGTVDHEQYF. The CDR3 nucleotides are TGTGCCAGCAGCCAGCCTGGGACAGTCGATCACGAGCAGTACTTC.